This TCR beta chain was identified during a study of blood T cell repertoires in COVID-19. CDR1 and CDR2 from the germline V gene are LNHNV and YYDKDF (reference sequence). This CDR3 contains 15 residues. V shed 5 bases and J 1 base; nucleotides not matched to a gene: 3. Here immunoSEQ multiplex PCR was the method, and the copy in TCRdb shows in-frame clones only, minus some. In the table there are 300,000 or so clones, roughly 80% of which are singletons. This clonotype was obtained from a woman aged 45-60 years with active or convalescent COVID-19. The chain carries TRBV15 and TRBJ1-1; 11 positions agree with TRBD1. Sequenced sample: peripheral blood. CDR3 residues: CATSWDRGANTEAFF. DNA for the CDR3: TGTGCCACCAGCTGGGACAGGGGGGCGAACACTGAAGCTTTCTTT.